Listed below are T cell receptor beta chains from one sample, sequenced in a study of blood T cell repertoires in COVID-19. Method: immunoSEQ multiplex PCR; TCRdb's copy keeps in-frame clones and lacks some. The sample consists of over 150,000 clones, about 88% of them appearing once. The source material was PBMCs or T cells enriched from blood (not recorded which). The receptors originated from a man aged 50 to 60 who had recovered from COVID-19. Both conserved end residues are part of each CDR3.

v_call: TRBV20-1
j_call: TRBJ1-4
cdr3_aa: CSASAGNKLFF

v_call: TRBV5-1
j_call: TRBJ2-3
cdr3_aa: CASSQVIAGARTDTQYF

v_call: TRBV6-5
j_call: TRBJ1-2
cdr3_aa: CASSYSATELHTF

v_call: TRBV10-2
j_call: TRBJ1-6
cdr3_aa: CASSQGQGNSPLHF

v_call: TRBV6-2/TRBV6-3
j_call: TRBJ1-1
cdr3_aa: CASSPRGNTEAFF

v_call: TRBV19
j_call: TRBJ1-1
cdr3_aa: CASSPLSEQGAGNWGTEAFF

v_call: TRBV10-3
j_call: TRBJ2-7
cdr3_aa: CAISSTSGGPYEQYF

v_call: TRBV3-1/TRBV3-2
j_call: TRBJ1-1
cdr3_aa: CASSHQGNTEAFF

v_call: TRBV7-9
j_call: TRBJ2-3
cdr3_aa: CASSEQGLYTDTQYF

v_call: TRBV27
j_call: TRBJ1-2
cdr3_aa: CASMGPSYYGYTF

v_call: TRBV30
j_call: TRBJ1-6
cdr3_aa: CAWKGDGMFSPLHF

v_call: TRBV5-1
j_call: TRBJ1-4
cdr3_aa: CASSFGQSNEKLFF

v_call: TRBV6-4
j_call: TRBJ1-6
cdr3_aa: CASSPGWGGNSPLHF

v_call: TRBV18
j_call: TRBJ1-5
cdr3_aa: CASSPPSWAGNSNQPQHF

v_call: TRBV28
j_call: TRBJ1-6
cdr3_aa: CASSPQDRDNSPLHF

v_call: TRBV2
j_call: TRBJ1-2
cdr3_aa: CASSDPGYDYGYTF

v_call: TRBV10-3
j_call: TRBJ2-7
cdr3_aa: CAISEMIRTSGGIYEQYF

v_call: TRBV19
j_call: TRBJ2-1
cdr3_aa: CASSIGDRVGSEQFF

v_call: TRBV9
j_call: TRBJ1-2
cdr3_aa: CASSVSSADYGYTF

v_call: TRBV7-2
j_call: TRBJ1-2
cdr3_aa: CASSSRDRAGYTF

v_call: TRBV21-1
j_call: TRBJ1-6
cdr3_aa: CASSKEVWGQGVYYNSPLHF

v_call: TRBV4-1
j_call: TRBJ2-2
cdr3_aa: CASSQRGTGENTGELFF